This entry lists 24 T cell receptor beta chains sequenced from one sample in a study of blood T cell repertoires in COVID-19. Method: immunoSEQ multiplex PCR; TCRdb's copy keeps in-frame clones and lacks some. This table holds 30,000 to 40,000 clones, 83% found once. The material sequenced was peripheral blood. The receptors were sampled from a man in his forties or fifties with acute or convalescent COVID-19.

V is TRBV29-1 and J is TRBJ2-5; the D is unclear. The germline gives CDR1 SQVTM, CDR2 ANQGSEA. V shed 7 bases and J shed 5 bases, with 17 bases lying between them. There are 13 residues in the CDR3. The CDR3 reads CSAKTTSAETQYF. DNA for the CDR3: TGCAGCGCCAAAACTACCAGCGCCGAGACCCAGTACTTC.

The chain links TRBV10-3 to TRBJ1-4; TRBD1 might be the D (6 bases). V was pared by 7 bases and J by 5 bases, with 14 bases between. This CDR3 comprises 14 residues. In germline, CDR1 is ENHRY, CDR2 SYGVKD. This chain's CDR3 is CAINSGEGNEKLFF. The CDR3 region has the DNA TGTGCCATCAATTCAGGGGAGGGAAATGAAAAACTGTTTTTT.

The V and J genes are TRBV20-1 and TRBJ1-5; D is perhaps TRBD1 (5 bases). Per germline, CDR1 DFQATT and CDR2 SNEGSKA (reference sequence). V was cut by 3 bases and J by 8 bases, with 14 bases left in between. The CDR3 extends over 13 amino acids. DNA for the CDR3: TGCAGTGCTAGTAGGGGCCTTTGGGAGCCCCAGCATTTT. It translates to CSASRGLWEPQHF.

The chain employs TRBV10-2 and TRBJ2-5; 9 positions match TRBD2. CDR1 is WSHSY and CDR2 is SAAADI in the germline V gene. V was pared by 2 bases and J by 4 bases, with 8 bases of the junction left unmatched. The CDR3 spans 16 residues. The CDR3 loop is CASSEQLAGDRETQYF. For the CDR3, the DNA is TGCGCCAGCAGTGAGCAATTAGCGGGAGATAGAGAGACCCAGTACTTC.

This sequence joins TRBV9 and TRBJ1-5; tentatively, D is TRBD1 (5 bases). Germline V gene lookup returns CDR1 SGDLS and CDR2 YYNGEE. V lost 0 bases, J lost 7 bases, and 11 bases lay in between. The CDR3 totals 14 residues. The CDR3, as DNA: TGTGCCAGCAGCGTAGGGGGGGAAAGACAGCCCCAGCATTTT. This codes for CASSVGGERQPQHF.

The rearrangement joins TRBV7-8 to TRBJ1-1; D perhaps matches TRBD1 (5 bases). V was trimmed by 3 bases and J by 5 bases, leaving 13 bases between them. The germline V gene has CDR1 SGHVS and CDR2 FQNEAQ. CDR3 size: 14 residues. The CDR3 region is CASSLGGLGTEAFF. CDR3 DNA sequence: TGTGCCAGCAGCTTGGGGGGGTTAGGGACTGAAGCTTTCTTT. Complete variable domain (other parts from reference TRBV7-8 and TRBJ1-1): GAGVSQSPRYKVAKRGQDVALRCDPISGHVSLFWYQQALGQGPEFLTYFQNEAQLDKSGLPSDRFFAERPEGSVSTLKIQRTQQEDSAVYLCASSLGGLGTEAFFGQGTRLTVV.

The V call is TRBV10-1, the J call TRBJ2-7; D not certain. Trimming pared 1 base from V and 1 base from J, leaving 8 bases between. The CDR3 covers 14 residues. The germline V gene encodes CDR1 WNHNN and CDR2 SYGVQD (reference sequence). As DNA, the CDR3 is TGCGCCAGCAGTGAGTTTATCGGTTCCTACGAGCAGTACTTC. Amino acids: CASSEFIGSYEQYF.

There are a few counts of this clone. The V and J genes are TRBV10-2 and TRBJ2-1; a weak D match, TRBD2 (7 bases). This CDR3 is built from 19 residues. With 0 bases removed from V and 5 bases from J, the gap between germline ends came to 23 bases. Germline V lookup: CDR1 WSHSY, CDR2 SAAADI. The chain's CDR3 is CASSESRGAFPLADNEQFF. The CDR3 DNA reads as TGCGCCAGCAGTGAGTCCAGGGGCGCTTTCCCGCTAGCGGACAATGAGCAGTTCTTC.

This clone was counted once. This chain connects TRBV19 to TRBJ1-5; 7 bases are shared with TRBD1. Looked up from germline, CDR1 is LNHDA and CDR2 is SQIVND (reference sequence). This CDR3 has 15 residues. Trimming removed 1 base from V and 4 bases from J; junction bases left unmatched: 4. The CDR3 is CASSIGQGPNQPQHF. The CDR3 DNA reads as TGTGCCAGTAGTATAGGACAGGGACCGAATCAGCCCCAGCATTTT.

The chain combines TRBV11-2 with TRBJ2-1, with 9 bases lining up with TRBD2. The CDR3 length is 15 residues. Trimming removed 7 bases from V and 8 bases from J; junction bases left unmatched: 12. Germline lookup yields CDR1 SGHAT and CDR2 FQNNGV. For the CDR3, the DNA is TGTGCCAGCACCTCTAGCGGGAACCGCGATCATGAGCAGTTCTTC. It is translated as CASTSSGNRDHEQFF.

This clone was seen only once. The chain recombines TRBV30 with TRBJ2-1; TRBD2 agrees at 9 bases. V dropped 1 base and J dropped 3; count of bases not matched to a gene: 4. CDR3 size: 15 residues. Germline V gene lookup returns CDR1 GTSNPN and CDR2 SVGIG (reference sequence). The CDR3, as DNA: TGTGCCTGGAGTGGCGGGGGGGCAGACTACAATGAGCAGTTCTTC. It is translated as CAWSGGGADYNEQFF.

The chain carries TRBV29-1 and TRBJ2-5, with 8 bases fitting TRBD2. The J segment lost 1 base and the V segment lost 3 bases, leaving 1 base of the junction unmatched. The CDR3 has 13 amino acids. Germline lookup yields CDR1 SQVTM and CDR2 ANQGSEA. The DNA for the CDR3 is TGCAGCGTTGACACTAGCGGCCAAGAGACCCAGTACTTC. Protein: CSVDTSGQETQYF.

The chain joins TRBV11-2 to TRBJ1-5; the match to TRBD1 covers 8 bases. V was pared by 6 bases and J by 2 bases, with 6 bases of the junction left unmatched. Per the germline V gene, CDR1 is SGHAT and CDR2 is FQNNGV. The CDR3 is 15 residues long. As DNA, the CDR3 is TGTGCCAGCAGTCTACAGGGGGTCGGCAATCAGCCCCAGCATTTT. Protein: CASSLQGVGNQPQHF.

The chain employs TRBV5-6 and TRBJ1-6; the D gene is possibly TRBD1 (5 bases). The CDR3 totals 16 residues. Germline lookup yields CDR1 SGHDT and CDR2 YYEEEE. The V and J ends lost 4 bases and 5 bases respectively, with 16 bases between them. The CDR3 nucleotides read TGTGCCAGCAGCCCCGGCCGGCAGGGCGATAATTCACCCCTCCACTTT. Protein sequence: CASSPGRQGDNSPLHF.

The chain combines TRBV28 with TRBJ2-7; D call uncertain. The V end lost 5 bases, the J end lost 4 bases, and 9 bases lay between the germline ends. Germline CDR1 is MDHEN and CDR2 is SYDVKM. CDR3 length equals 12 residues. The CDR3 DNA reads TGTGCCAGCAGTCCACCCGGTTACGAGCAGTACTTC. This gives the protein CASSPPGYEQYF.

This clone was seen more than once but under ten times. The V and J genes are TRBV2 and TRBJ1-5, with D possibly TRBD1 on 6 matching bases. Germline lookup yields CDR1 SNHLY and CDR2 FYNNEI. V lost 7 bases and J lost 5, with 12 bases in between. This CDR3 has 13 residues. This CDR3 reads CASTPDSHQPQHF. The CDR3 DNA reads as TGTGCCAGCACCCCGGACAGCCATCAGCCCCAGCATTTT.

This clone was observed a single time. J is TRBJ1-1 and V is TRBV10-2; D perhaps matches TRBD1 (6 bases). Germline lookup yields CDR1 WSHSY and CDR2 SAAADI. The CDR3 length is 12 residues. Trimming stripped 4 bases from V and 4 bases from J, with 7 bases between. CDR3 DNA sequence: TGCGCCAGCAGTGCAGGGGCCACTGAAGCTTTCTTT. Translated: CASSAGATEAFF.

The CDR3 DNA reads TGTGCCAGCAGCTTACCAGGGGATAGTTACAATGAGCAGTTCTTC. Protein product: CASSLPGDSYNEQFF. The chain joins TRBV5-4 to TRBJ2-1, with D tentatively TRBD1 (6 bases). This CDR3 has 15 residues. V was clipped by 2 bases and J by 4 bases, with 13 bases between them. Germline values: CDR1 SGHNT, CDR2 YYREEE (reference sequence). The full variable domain, its missing parts supplied by reference TRBV5-4 and TRBJ2-1, is ETGVTQSPTHLIKTRGQQVTLRCSSQSGHNTVSWYQQALGQGPQFIFQYYREEENGRGNFPPRFSGLQFPNYSSELNVNALELDDSALYLCASSLPGDSYNEQFFGPGTRLTVL.

The V gene is TRBV6-1, the J gene TRBJ2-5; no firm D call. Trimming took off 3 bases at V and 4 bases at J, with 12 bases between the two ends. This CDR3 contains 14 residues. Germline CDR1 MNHNS, CDR2 SASEGT. The DNA for the CDR3 is TGTGCCAGCAGTGACGGGTGGTTTTCAGAGACCCAGTACTTC. Translation: CASSDGWFSETQYF.

CDR3 region: CATSTIPWDRNTGELFF. CDR3 bases: TGTGCCACCAGCACAATCCCCTGGGACAGGAACACCGGGGAGCTGTTTTTT. The gene calls are TRBV15 and TRBJ2-2, with 7 bases lining up with TRBD1. There are 17 residues in the CDR3. CDR1 LNHNV and CDR2 YYDKDF come from the germline V gene (reference sequence). The J segment lost 1 base and the V segment lost 4 bases, leaving 9 bases of the junction unmatched.

V usage is TRBV30 and J usage is TRBJ1-1; D is ambiguous. V lost 4 bases to trimming and J lost 11 bases, with 14 bases between them. The CDR3 extends over 11 amino acids. The germline V gene has CDR1 GTSNPN and CDR2 SVGIG (reference sequence). The CDR3: CAWNLQRRAFF. In nucleotides, the CDR3 is TGTGCCTGGAACTTACAGCGGAGGGCTTTCTTT.

This clone appeared a few times. The genes are TRBV27 and TRBJ2-7; the match to TRBD2 covers 7 bases. The V gene end was trimmed by 6 bases and the J gene end by 3 bases; junction bases not matched to a gene: 11. The germline V gene has CDR1 MNHEY and CDR2 SMNVEV (reference sequence). The length of the CDR3 is 15 residues. The CDR3 region is CASREPRGFGYEQYF. As DNA, the CDR3 is TGTGCCAGCAGAGAACCGCGGGGGTTCGGCTACGAGCAGTACTTC.

The V gene is TRBV27, the J gene TRBJ2-1; D remains ambiguous. Germline assignment: CDR1 MNHEY and CDR2 SMNVEV (reference sequence). V lost 5 bases to trimming and J lost 1 base, with 12 bases between them. There are 15 residues in the CDR3. This CDR3 reads CASSVSVESYNEQFF. CDR3 DNA: TGTGCCAGCAGTGTCTCGGTTGAGTCCTACAATGAGCAGTTCTTC.

V gene TRBV27 combines with J gene TRBJ2-3; D is undetermined. The germline V gene has CDR1 MNHEY and CDR2 SMNVEV (reference sequence). V was shortened by 2 bases and J by 2 bases, with 8 bases between the two germline ends. The CDR3 is 14 residues long. This CDR3 reads CASSLGVNTDTQYF. The CDR3 DNA sequence: TGTGCCAGCAGTTTAGGAGTGAACACAGATACGCAGTATTTT.